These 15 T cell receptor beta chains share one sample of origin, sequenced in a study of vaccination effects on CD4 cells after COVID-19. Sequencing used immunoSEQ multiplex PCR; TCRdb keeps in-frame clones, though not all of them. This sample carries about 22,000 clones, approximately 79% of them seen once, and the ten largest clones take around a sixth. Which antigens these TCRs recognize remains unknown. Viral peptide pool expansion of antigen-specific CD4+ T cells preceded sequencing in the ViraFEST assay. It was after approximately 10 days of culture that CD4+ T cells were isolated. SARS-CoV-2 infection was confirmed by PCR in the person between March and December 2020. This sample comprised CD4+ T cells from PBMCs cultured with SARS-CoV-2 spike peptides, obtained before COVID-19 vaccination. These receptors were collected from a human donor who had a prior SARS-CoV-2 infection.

The CDR3 bases are TGTGCCAGCAGAATGGACTCTAGTGAGCCCCAGCATTTT. Translating it yields CASRMDSSEPQHF. V gene TRBV7-2 combines with J gene TRBJ1-5; D unclear. The germline CDR1 and CDR2 sequences are SGHTA and FQGNSA. Trimming removed 6 bases from V and 8 bases from J, with 14 bases in between. The CDR3 length is 13 residues.

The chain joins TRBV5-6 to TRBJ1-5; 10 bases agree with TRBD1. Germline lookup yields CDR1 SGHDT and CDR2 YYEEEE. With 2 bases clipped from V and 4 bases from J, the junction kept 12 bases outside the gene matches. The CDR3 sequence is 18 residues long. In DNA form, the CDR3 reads TGTGCCAGCAGCTTACGATTGGACAGGGGGGGTGTAAATCAGCCCCAGCATTTT. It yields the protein CASSLRLDRGGVNQPQHF.

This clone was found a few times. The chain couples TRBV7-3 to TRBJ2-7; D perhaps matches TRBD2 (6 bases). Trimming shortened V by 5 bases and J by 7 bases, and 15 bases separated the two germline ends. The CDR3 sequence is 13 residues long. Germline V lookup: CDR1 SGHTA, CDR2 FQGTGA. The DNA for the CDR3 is TGTGCCAGCAGCCCTAACTGGGGGAGGGAGCAGTACTTC. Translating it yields CASSPNWGREQYF.

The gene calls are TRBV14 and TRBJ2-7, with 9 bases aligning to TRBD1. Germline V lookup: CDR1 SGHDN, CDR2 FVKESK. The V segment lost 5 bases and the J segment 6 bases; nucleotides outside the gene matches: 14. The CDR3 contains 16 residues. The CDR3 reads CASSSRTGTGLGEQYF. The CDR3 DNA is TGTGCCAGCAGCTCACGAACCGGGACAGGGCTTGGCGAGCAGTACTTC.

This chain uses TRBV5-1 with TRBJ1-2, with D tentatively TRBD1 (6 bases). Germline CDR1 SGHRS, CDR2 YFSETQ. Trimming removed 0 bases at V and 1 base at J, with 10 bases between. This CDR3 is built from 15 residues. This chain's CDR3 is CASSLAAGHNYGYTF. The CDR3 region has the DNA TGCGCCAGCAGCTTGGCCGCGGGACATAACTATGGCTACACCTTC.

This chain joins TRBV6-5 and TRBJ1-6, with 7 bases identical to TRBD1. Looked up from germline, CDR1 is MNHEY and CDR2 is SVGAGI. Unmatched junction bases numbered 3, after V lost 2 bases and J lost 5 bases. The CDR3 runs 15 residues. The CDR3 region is CASSYHRGNNSPLHF. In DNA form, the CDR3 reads TGTGCCAGCAGTTACCACAGGGGAAATAATTCACCCCTCCACTTT.

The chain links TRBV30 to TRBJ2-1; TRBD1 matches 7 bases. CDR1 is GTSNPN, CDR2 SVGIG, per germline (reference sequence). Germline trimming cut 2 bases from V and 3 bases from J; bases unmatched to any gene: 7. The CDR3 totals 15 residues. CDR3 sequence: CAWSIPGQVYNEQFF. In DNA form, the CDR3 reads TGTGCCTGGAGTATCCCTGGACAGGTCTACAATGAGCAGTTCTTC.

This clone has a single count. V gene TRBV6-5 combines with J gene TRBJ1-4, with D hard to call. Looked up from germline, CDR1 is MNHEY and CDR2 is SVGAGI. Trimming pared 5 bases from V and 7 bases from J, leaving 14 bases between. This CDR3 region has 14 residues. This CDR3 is CASSTVPLVEKLFF. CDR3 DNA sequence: TGTGCCAGCAGTACCGTCCCCCTGGTTGAAAAACTGTTTTTT.

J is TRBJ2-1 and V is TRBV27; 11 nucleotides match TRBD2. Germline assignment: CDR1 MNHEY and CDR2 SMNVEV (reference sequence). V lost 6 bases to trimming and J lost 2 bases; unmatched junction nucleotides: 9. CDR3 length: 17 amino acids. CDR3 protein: CASRLAGVRGAYNEQFF. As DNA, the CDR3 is TGTGCCAGCAGACTAGCGGGAGTAAGAGGCGCCTACAATGAGCAGTTCTTC.

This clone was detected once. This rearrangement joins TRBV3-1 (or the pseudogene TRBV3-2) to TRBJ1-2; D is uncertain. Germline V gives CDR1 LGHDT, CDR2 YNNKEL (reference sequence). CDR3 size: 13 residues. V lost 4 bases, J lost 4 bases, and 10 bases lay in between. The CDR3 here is CASSLNGVYGYTF. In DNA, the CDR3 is TGTGCCAGCAGCCTCAATGGGGTCTATGGCTACACCTTC.

CDR3 sequence reads: CASSVAGSTDTQYF. Here the CDR3 DNA reads TGTGCCAGCAGCGTAGCGGGGAGCACAGATACGCAGTATTTT. The chain recombines TRBV9 with TRBJ2-3; D may be TRBD2 (5 bases). The CDR3 has 14 residues. Trimming left V 0 bases short and J 0 bases short, with 5 bases between. Germline CDR1 is SGDLS and CDR2 is YYNGEE.

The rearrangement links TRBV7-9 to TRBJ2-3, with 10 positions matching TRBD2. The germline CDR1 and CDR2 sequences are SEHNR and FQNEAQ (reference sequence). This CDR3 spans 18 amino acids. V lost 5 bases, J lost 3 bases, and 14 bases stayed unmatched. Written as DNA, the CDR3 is TGTGCCAGCAGCCTCCCCCCAAGACTAGCGGGTAGAACAGATACGCAGTATTTT. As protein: CASSLPPRLAGRTDTQYF.

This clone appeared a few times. DNA for the CDR3: TGTGCCAGCAGCCCGCCGGGACTCAGCTATGGCTACACCTTC. Amino acid sequence: CASSPPGLSYGYTF. The V gene is TRBV7-2, the J gene TRBJ1-2, with D possibly matching TRBD1 (5 bases). The CDR3 is 14 residues long. Deletions cut 5 bases from V and 4 bases from J, with 14 bases between. Germline V lookup: CDR1 SGHTA, CDR2 FQGNSA.

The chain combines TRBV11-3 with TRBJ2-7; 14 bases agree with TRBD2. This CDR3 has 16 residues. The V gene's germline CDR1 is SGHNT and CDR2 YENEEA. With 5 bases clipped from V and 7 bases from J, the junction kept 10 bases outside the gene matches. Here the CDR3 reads CASSPGLAGVSWEQYF. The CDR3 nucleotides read TGTGCCAGCAGCCCGGGACTAGCGGGAGTATCGTGGGAGCAGTACTTC.

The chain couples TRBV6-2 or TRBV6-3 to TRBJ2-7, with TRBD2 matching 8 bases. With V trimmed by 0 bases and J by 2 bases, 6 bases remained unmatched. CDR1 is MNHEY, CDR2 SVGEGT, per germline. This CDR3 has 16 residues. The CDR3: CASSYSGGLVPYEQYF. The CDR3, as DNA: TGTGCCAGCAGTTACTCCGGGGGACTAGTCCCCTACGAGCAGTACTTC.